The 6 T cell receptor beta chains below were found in one sample sequenced in a study of CD8 T cells in ankylosing spondylitis. TCRdb ran MiXCR on the 5' RACE reads and lists one entry per CDR3 protein. The sample records about 480,000 distinct CDR3 sequences, 17% being singletons. Their recognized antigens are unknown. Study-wide points: Among TCR beta sequences, a motif of eight highly homologous variants appeared characteristic of ankylosing spondylitis blood.

The specimen sequenced was blood, either unsorted or a sorted T cell fraction (not recorded which). Receptor source: a male donor with ankylosing spondylitis.

The V gene is TRBV28, the J gene TRBJ2-7; TRBD1 aligns across 7 bases. The CDR3 length is 13 residues. Unmatched junction bases numbered 7, after V lost 6 bases and J lost 5 bases. Per germline, CDR1 MDHEN and CDR2 SYDVKM. Written as DNA, the CDR3 is TGTGCCAGCAGAGGGACAGAACCCAACGAGCAGTACTTC. Encoded protein: CASRGTEPNEQYF.

The V call is TRBV20-1, the J call TRBJ2-7, with TRBD1 matching 8 bases. Germline V CDR1 and CDR2: DFQATT, SNEGSKA (reference sequence). The CDR3 extends over 14 amino acids. Unmatched junction bases numbered 13, after V lost 6 bases and J lost 6 bases. The CDR3 here is CSAPKVDRASEQYF. CDR3 nucleotide sequence: TGCAGTGCCCCCAAAGTGGACAGGGCCAGCGAGCAGTACTTC.

This clonotype has a handful of counts. The chain joins TRBV5-1 to TRBJ2-7, with 7 bases lining up with TRBD1. The CDR3 contains 16 residues. Unmatched junction bases numbered 11, after V lost 3 bases and J lost 2 bases. The V gene's germline CDR1 is SGHRS and CDR2 YFSETQ. In DNA form, the CDR3 reads TGCGCCAGCAGCTCGGGACAGCGAATAGGGACCTACGAGCAGTACTTC. Its translation: CASSSGQRIGTYEQYF.

The sample holds a few counts of this clonotype. The CDR3 coding sequence is TGCAGTGCTAGTCGAGGGGACTATGGCTACACCTTC. This gives the protein CSASRGDYGYTF. The chain couples TRBV20-1 to TRBJ1-2; maybe TRBD1 (5 bases). The CDR3 has 12 residues. Between the trimmed V and J ends, which lost 3 bases and 3 bases, there was a span of 8 bases. Looked up from germline, CDR1 is DFQATT and CDR2 is SNEGSKA (reference sequence).

This clonotype was picked up a small number of times. The rearrangement joins TRBV6-2 or TRBV6-3 to TRBJ2-1; 9 bases fit TRBD1. V shed 5 bases and J 9 bases; nucleotides not matched to a gene: 11. Germline CDR1 and CDR2: MNHEY and SVGEGT. This CDR3 has 15 amino acids. CDR3 sequence reads: CASSALQGARGEQFF. The CDR3 DNA sequence: TGTGCCAGCAGTGCACTACAGGGGGCGCGTGGTGAGCAGTTCTTC.

V and J are TRBV3-1 and TRBJ1-1; a weak D match, TRBD1 (6 bases). V was shortened by 7 bases and J by 7 bases, with 16 bases between the two germline ends. The CDR3 length is 13 residues. CDR1 is LGHDT and CDR2 is YNNKEL in the germline V gene (reference sequence). Here the CDR3 DNA reads TGTGCCAGCACTCAAGGGGGGCGTTTTGAAGCTTTCTTT. Its translation is CASTQGGRFEAFF. The whole variable domain, remainder taken from reference TRBV3-1 and TRBJ1-1, is DTAVSQTPKYLVTQMGNDKSIKCEQNLGHDTMYWYKQDSKKFLKIMFSYNNKELIINETVPNRFSPKSPDKAHLNLHINSLELGDSAVYFCASTQGGRFEAFFGQGTRLTVV.